A single sample is the source of the 29 T cell receptor beta chains below, sequenced in a study of cytomegalovirus exposure and HLA in healthy donors (dated by TCRdb to the late 2010s). Library creation used the immunoSEQ multiplex PCR assay. A mixture of 60 forward primers for TCR Vbeta segments and 13 reverse primers for TCR Jbeta segments was used in the multiplex PCR. Here the immuneACCESS table is served through TCRdb, limited to in-frame sequences with V and J called. Missing clones are a known gap in these copies; in checked studies unresolved V genes cover under half, and the rest lacks a known reason. The sample table records approximately 110,000 clones. The ten largest clones capture around 0.6% of the sample. The sample comprised PBMCs. The receptors come from a man aged 45 to 65 in good health and CMV-seronegative.

The chain recombines TRBV9 with TRBJ2-1; 8 bases align to TRBD2. CDR3 size: 17 residues. CDR1 and CDR2 from the germline V gene are SGDLS and YYNGEE. J gave up 2 bases and V 0 bases, and 7 bases lay outside the gene matches. Written as DNA, the CDR3 is TGTGCCAGCAGCGTAGCGGGCGGGACTAGAACCTACAATGAGCAGTTCTTC. Protein: CASSVAGGTRTYNEQFF.

The chain combines TRBV7-9 with TRBJ1-2, with D possibly being TRBD1 (5 bases). CDR1 and CDR2 (germline): SEHNR, FQNEAQ (reference sequence). The CDR3 has 14 amino acids. Trimming removed 5 bases at V and 8 bases at J, with 18 bases between. CDR3 nucleotide sequence: TGTGCCAGCAGCATGCAGGGAGGGAGCCCCGGCTACACCTTC. Amino acids: CASSMQGGSPGYTF.

The CDR3 loop reads CASSTGQNTDTQYF. CDR3 DNA: TGTGCCAGCAGCACGGGACAGAACACAGATACGCAGTATTTT. The chain uses TRBV9 and TRBJ2-3; 7 bases are shared with TRBD1. CDR1 SGDLS and CDR2 YYNGEE come from the germline V gene. CDR3 size: 14 residues. After removal of 4 bases from V and 2 bases from J, the junction contained 4 bases not matched to a gene.

CDR3 sequence reads: CASSQEWASSYNEQFF. The DNA of the CDR3 is TGCGCCAGCAGCCAAGAGTGGGCTAGCAGCTACAATGAGCAGTTCTTC. This chain uses TRBV4-3 with TRBJ2-1; weak D call: TRBD2 (5 bases). The CDR3 spans 16 residues. From germline, CDR1 is LGHNA and CDR2 YSLEER. V gave up 0 bases and J gave up 3 bases, with 12 bases separating them.

CDR3 bases: TGTGCCAGTAGCGGCTGGGCTAGCGGAGAGTACGAGCAGTACTTC. Protein sequence: CASSGWASGEYEQYF. The gene calls are TRBV19 and TRBJ2-7, with 7 nucleotides matching TRBD2. There are 15 residues in the CDR3. Germline CDR1 reads LNHDA; CDR2 reads SQIVND (reference sequence). The J segment lost 4 bases and the V segment lost 6 bases, leaving 12 bases of the junction unmatched.

The V call is TRBV5-1, the J call TRBJ1-1, with 7 bases lining up with TRBD1. The CDR3 runs to 14 residues. Germline values: CDR1 SGHRS, CDR2 YFSETQ. The V and J ends lost 5 bases and 5 bases, in that order; junction bases with no gene match: 9. The CDR3: CASRLTGTVTEAFF. The CDR3 coding sequence is TGCGCCAGCAGGCTGACAGGGACGGTAACTGAAGCTTTCTTT. Based on the CDR3 plus reference TRBV5-1 and TRBJ1-1, the full variable domain is KAGVTQTPRYLIKTRGQQVTLSCSPISGHRSVSWYQQTPGQGLQFLFEYFSETQRNKGNFPGRFSGRQFSNSRSEMNVSTLELGDSALYLCASRLTGTVTEAFFGQGTRLTVV.

J is TRBJ2-5 and V is TRBV5-1, with 7 nucleotides matching TRBD2. After removal of 3 bases from V and 5 bases from J, the junction contained 10 bases not matched to a gene. The CDR3 is 15 residues long. Germline V lookup: CDR1 SGHRS, CDR2 YFSETQ. The CDR3 bases are TGCGCCAGCAGCTACCCGACTAGCCAAACGGAGACCCAGTACTTC. Protein product: CASSYPTSQTETQYF.

The chain is built from TRBV6-5 and TRBJ2-7, with 13 bases matching TRBD2. The CDR3 runs to 14 residues. Germline CDR1 is MNHEY and CDR2 is SVGAGI. The V gene end was trimmed by 4 bases and the J gene end by 3 bases; junction bases not matched to a gene: 0. Here the CDR3 DNA reads TGTGCCAGCAGTTGGACTAGCGGGAGCTACGAGCAGTACTTC. This translates into CASSWTSGSYEQYF.

CDR3 in amino acids: CASSSLQGVSGNTIYF. For the CDR3, the DNA is TGTGCCAGCAGCTCACTACAGGGGGTCTCTGGAAACACCATATATTTT. The genes are TRBV7-9 and TRBJ1-3; 8 bases agree with TRBD1. The CDR3 is made up of 16 amino acids. Looked up from germline, CDR1 is SEHNR and CDR2 is FQNEAQ (reference sequence). V lost 4 bases to trimming and J lost 0 bases; unmatched junction nucleotides: 5.

The chain is built from TRBV6-1 and TRBJ2-1; 11 bases line up with TRBD2. V lost 3 bases, J lost 9 bases, and 1 base stayed unmatched. There are 13 residues in the CDR3. Germline assignment: CDR1 MNHNS and CDR2 SASEGT. CDR3 nucleotide sequence: TGTGCCAGCAGTGATGGGACTAGCGGTGAGCAGTTCTTC. Translation: CASSDGTSGEQFF.

V and J are TRBV25-1 and TRBJ1-1, with no clear D. The V gene lost 2 bases and the J gene lost 1 base, with 8 bases spanning the gap. Germline assignment: CDR1 MGHDK and CDR2 SYGVNS. The length of the CDR3 is 14 residues. CDR3 residues: CASSEAGRNTEAFF. Written as DNA, the CDR3 is TGTGCCAGCAGTGAAGCGGGGAGGAACACTGAAGCTTTCTTT.

CDR3 DNA sequence: TGCGCCAGCAGGGAGGGACTAGTGTCAGATACGCAGTATTTT. This translates into CASREGLVSDTQYF. This chain uses TRBV10-2 with TRBJ2-3, with 8 positions matching TRBD2. This CDR3 has 14 residues. Germline V lookup: CDR1 WSHSY, CDR2 SAAADI. J was trimmed by 4 bases and V by 6 bases; bases with no gene match: 6.

The chain uses TRBV4-1 and TRBJ1-1, with D unresolved. V lost 2 bases to trimming and J lost 1 base, with 11 bases between them. Germline V gives CDR1 MGHRA, CDR2 YSYEKL. The CDR3 has 15 amino acids. CDR3 amino acids: CASSQFLGANTEAFF. The CDR3 region has the DNA TGCGCCAGCAGCCAATTTCTCGGTGCGAACACTGAAGCTTTCTTT.

The chain couples TRBV2 to TRBJ2-5, with a weak D call TRBD2 (7 bases). The CDR3 runs 15 residues. Trimming left V 4 bases short and J 4 bases short, with 16 bases between. Germline lookup yields CDR1 SNHLY and CDR2 FYNNEI. CDR3 DNA: TGTGCCAGCAGTGTGCGGCAGGGGAGGGGAGAGACCCAGTACTTC. This codes for CASSVRQGRGETQYF. The variable domain in full, with the rest retrieved from reference TRBV2 and TRBJ2-5, is EPEVTQTPSHQVTQMGQEVILRCVPISNHLYFYWYRQILGQKVEFLVSFYNNEISEKSEIFDDQFSVERPDGSNFTLKIRSTKLEDSAMYFCASSVRQGRGETQYFGPGTRLLVL.

The chain has TRBV7-8 and TRBJ1-5, with a weak D call TRBD1 (5 bases). The CDR3 totals 15 residues. V lost 5 bases and J lost 4, with 15 bases in between. CDR1 is SGHVS and CDR2 is FQNEAQ in the germline V gene. The CDR3 spells CASSQQDAWNQPQHF. CDR3 DNA sequence: TGTGCCAGCAGCCAACAGGACGCCTGGAATCAGCCCCAGCATTTT.

The genes are TRBV19 and TRBJ2-5; 9 bases line up with TRBD1. Gene TRBJ2-7 matches the end of the DNA better, so the J call may be wrong. The CDR3 sequence is 13 residues long. The germline CDR1 and CDR2 sequences are LNHDA and SQIVND (reference sequence). CDR3 bases: TGTGCCAGTATCGGACAGGGGACCTACGAGCAGTACTTC. Protein product: CASIGQGTYEQYF.

V and J are TRBV7-9 and TRBJ1-3; D is possibly TRBD1 (5 bases). Germline CDR1 is SEHNR and CDR2 is FQNEAQ (reference sequence). Trimming took off 5 bases at V and 11 bases at J, with 13 bases between the two ends. This CDR3 has 12 residues. DNA of the CDR3: TGTGCCAGCAGCGCGACAGCATCCTCCATATATTTT. Protein product: CASSATASSIYF.

The chain carries TRBV5-1 and TRBJ2-3, with 14 bases identical to TRBD2. This CDR3 has 18 residues. Trimming at V came to 3 bases and at J to 3 bases, leaving 9 bases not matched to a gene. Germline-derived CDR1 and CDR2 are SGHRS and YFSETQ. CDR3 in DNA: TGCGCCAGCAGCTCCGGGACTAGCGGGAGCCCTAGTACAGATACGCAGTATTTT. Protein: CASSSGTSGSPSTDTQYF.

This rearrangement joins TRBV5-4 to TRBJ1-2; D ambiguous. V was pared by 0 bases and J by 7 bases, with 10 bases between. This CDR3 has 13 amino acids. Germline V gene data show CDR1 as SGHNT and CDR2 as YYREEE (reference sequence). CDR3 sequence reads: CASSLAGSGGYTF. In nucleotides, the CDR3 is TGTGCCAGCAGCTTGGCGGGGAGTGGTGGCTACACCTTC.

The V and J genes are TRBV7-2 and TRBJ2-7; the D is unclear. The CDR3 totals 14 residues. Trimming pared 4 bases from V and 1 base from J, leaving 11 bases between. Germline CDR1 SGHTA, CDR2 FQGNSA. CDR3 sequence reads: CASSSVLQSYEQYF. The CDR3 DNA follows: TGTGCCAGCAGCTCTGTACTACAATCCTACGAGCAGTACTTC.

This chain links TRBV15 with TRBJ2-7, with D perhaps being TRBD1 or TRBD2 (5 bases each). With 5 bases removed from V and 2 bases from J, the gap between germline ends came to 10 bases. Germline CDR1 LNHNV, CDR2 YYDKDF (reference sequence). The CDR3 is 13 amino acids. The CDR3, as DNA: TGTGCCACCAGCGGAGGACACACCTACGAGCAGTACTTC. Its protein is CATSGGHTYEQYF.

The chain links TRBV4-2 to TRBJ2-7; D may be TRBD2 (5 bases). The CDR3 consists of 14 residues. The germline V and J ends were trimmed by 4 bases and 1 base, with 11 bases remaining between them. Per germline, CDR1 LGHNA and CDR2 YNFKEQ. CDR3 region: CASSRSGASYEQYF. In nucleotides, the CDR3 is TGTGCCAGCAGCCGAAGCGGAGCATCCTACGAGCAGTACTTC.

V and J are TRBV19 and TRBJ1-5; TRBD1 matches 8 bases. Germline CDR1 LNHDA, CDR2 SQIVND (reference sequence). CDR3 length: 15 amino acids. Trimming took 3 bases from V and 7 from J; bases not matched to a gene: 8. CDR3 in DNA: TGTGCCAGTAGTATTTTTTGGGCAGGGGGCCAGCCCCAGCATTTT. Translation: CASSIFWAGGQPQHF.

The gene calls are TRBV18 and TRBJ2-6; no clear D gene. V was cut by 3 bases and J by 0 bases, with 3 bases left in between. Looked up from germline, CDR1 is KGHSH and CDR2 is LQKENI. This CDR3 is 14 amino acids long. The CDR3 DNA is TGTGCCAGCTCACCCAGCTCTGGGGCCAACGTCCTGACTTTC. It yields the protein CASSPSSGANVLTF.

The gene calls are TRBV27 and TRBJ1-1, with 8 bases fitting TRBD1. Looked up from germline, CDR1 is MNHEY and CDR2 is SMNVEV (reference sequence). V dropped 0 bases and J dropped 5; count of bases not matched to a gene: 2. The CDR3 runs to 14 residues. DNA of the CDR3: TGTGCCAGCAGTTTATCAACAGGGGGAACTGAAGCTTTCTTT. Translation: CASSLSTGGTEAFF.

The V call is TRBV19, the J call TRBJ1-5; D is perhaps TRBD1 (6 bases). Germline V gene data show CDR1 as LNHDA and CDR2 as SQIVND (reference sequence). The CDR3 is made up of 16 amino acids. V shed 1 base and J shed 6 bases, with 16 bases lying between them. The CDR3 nucleotides are TGTGCCAGTAGTATAGTGGGTTTGGCAGGGGCTCAGCCCCAGCATTTT. Protein: CASSIVGLAGAQPQHF.

This chain connects TRBV30 to TRBJ1-2; TRBD1 agrees at 11 bases. Unmatched junction bases numbered 6, after V lost 1 base and J lost 8 bases. CDR3 length: 14 amino acids. Germline CDR1 reads GTSNPN; CDR2 reads SVGIG (reference sequence). DNA for the CDR3: TGTGCCTGGAGTGGTGGACAGGGGGCAGGAGGCTACACCTTC. Translation gives CAWSGGQGAGGYTF. Full variable domain (missing parts from reference TRBV30 and TRBJ1-2): SQTIHQWPATLVQPVGSPLSLECTVEGTSNPNLYWYRQAAGRGLQLLFYSVGIGQISSEVPQNLSASRPQDRQFILSSKKLLLSDSGFYLCAWSGGQGAGGYTFGSGTRLTVV.

The chain employs TRBV5-6 and TRBJ1-6; no firm D call. The V end was cut by 0 bases, the J end by 9 bases, with 10 bases between. CDR3 length: 14 amino acids. CDR1 is SGHDT, CDR2 YYEEEE, per germline. The CDR3 region has the DNA TGTGCCAGCAGCTTGGACCCTAGCAGTTCACCCCTCCACTTT. Translated: CASSLDPSSSPLHF.

The V and J genes are TRBV6-5 and TRBJ2-7, with a possible D match to TRBD2 (5 bases). The CDR3 is 13 amino acids. V dropped 7 bases and J dropped 1 base, with 11 bases sitting between them. Germline V CDR1 and CDR2: MNHEY, SVGAGI. For the CDR3, the DNA is TGTGCCAGCAAGCCCCCGGGATCCTACGAGCAGTACTTC. It specifies CASKPPGSYEQYF.